Below, 10 T cell receptor beta chains from the same sample are listed, as sequenced in a study of beta chain features in type 1 diabetes. The entirety of the isolated RNA underwent reverse transcription, so expressed TCRB transcripts were sequenced. The data were produced by immunoSEQ multiplex PCR, yet TCRdb's version contains in-frame clones alone and is incomplete. The sample shows around 500,000 clones, approximately 10% of them seen only once. The sequenced sample consisted of naive CD4+ T cells from blood. These receptors all stem from a woman aged 18-29 years in good health.

This clone was counted only a few times. V usage is TRBV2 and J usage is TRBJ2-1; the D is unclear. With 6 bases removed from V and 8 bases from J, the gap between germline ends came to 14 bases. Germline loops: CDR1 SNHLY, CDR2 FYNNEI. This CDR3 contains 13 residues. The chain's CDR3 is CASRGGILDEQFF. CDR3 sequence (DNA): TGTGCCAGCAGGGGTGGGATTCTGGATGAGCAGTTCTTC.

This clone was seen a few times. The chain joins TRBV4-3 to TRBJ2-7, with a tentative D call TRBD1 (5 bases). Trimming stripped 1 base from V and 2 bases from J, with 18 bases between. CDR1 and CDR2 (germline): LGHNA, YSLEER. The CDR3 is 17 residues long. CDR3 region: CASSQVGRKTETYEQYV. CDR3 DNA: TGCGCCAGCAGCCAAGTTGGTCGAAAGACAGAGACCTACGAGCAGTACGTC.

This clone was counted only a few times. The J gene is TRBJ1-2, the V gene TRBV28; D is possibly TRBD1 (5 bases). The V end was cut by 6 bases, the J end by 5 bases, with 16 bases between. The germline gives CDR1 MDHEN, CDR2 SYDVKM. The CDR3 is made up of 14 amino acids. The CDR3 coding sequence is TGTGCCAGCAGCTCCTTTGACAGACCGTATGGCTACACCTTC. Encoded protein: CASSSFDRPYGYTF.

Comment on this clone: The sample contains more than one DNA sequence encoding this CDR3. The chain recombines TRBV9 with TRBJ2-3; no clear D gene. The CDR3 sequence is 13 residues long. V dropped 3 bases and J dropped 0 bases, with 5 bases sitting between them. Germline V gives CDR1 SGDLS, CDR2 YYNGEE. CDR3 region: CASSATSTDTQYF. As DNA, the CDR3 is TGTGCCAGCAGCGCTACTAGCACAGATACGCAGTATTTT.

This clone was recorded a few times. This chain joins TRBV7-8 and TRBJ1-4; D remains ambiguous. V lost 2 bases to trimming and J lost 10 bases, with 14 bases between them. CDR1 is SGHVS, CDR2 FQNEAQ, per germline. CDR3 size: 14 residues. CDR3 amino acids: CASSLSAEGRKLFF. Written as DNA, the CDR3 is TGTGCCAGCAGCTTATCGGCAGAAGGTCGAAAACTGTTTTTT.

The chain carries TRBV7-3 and TRBJ2-7; no clear D gene. This CDR3 has 12 amino acids. CDR1 and CDR2 from the germline V gene are SGHTA and FQGTGA. V was trimmed by 5 bases and J by 7 bases, leaving 12 bases between them. CDR3 sequence (DNA): TGTGCCAGCAGCCCCCCTGAAAGAGAGCAGTACGTC. Its translation: CASSPPEREQYV.

Concerning this clone: The sample holds other DNA sequences that translate to the same CDR3. This chain uses TRBV18 with TRBJ1-1; D is unclear. The CDR3 has 13 residues. Germline V gene data show CDR1 as KGHSH and CDR2 as LQKENI. V was cut by 3 bases and J by 3 bases, with 8 bases left in between. The CDR3, as DNA: TGTGCCAGCTCACCCGGGCTGGACACTGAAGCTTTCTTT. Translating gives CASSPGLDTEAFF. Variable domain in full (rest from reference TRBV18 and TRBJ1-1): NAGVMQNPRHLVRRRGQEARLRCSPMKGHSHVYWYRQLPEEGLKFMVYLQKENIIDESGMPKERFSAEFPKEGPSILRIQQVVRGDSAAYFCASSPGLDTEAFFGQGTRLTVV.

V gene TRBV5-6 combines with J gene TRBJ2-1; D is unresolved. The germline V and J ends were trimmed by 1 base and 10 bases, with 15 bases remaining between them. The CDR3 has 14 residues. Per the germline V gene, CDR1 is SGHDT and CDR2 is YYEEEE. Written as DNA, the CDR3 is TGTGCCAGCAGCTTGAGGACCCCGAGAGAGGAGCAGTTCTTC. It encodes CASSLRTPREEQFF.

V is TRBV7-6 and J is TRBJ2-5, with D perhaps matching TRBD1 (6 bases). There are 15 residues in the CDR3. V was pared by 0 bases and J by 7 bases, with 15 bases between. Germline lookup yields CDR1 SGHVS and CDR2 FNYEAQ. The CDR3 DNA is TGTGCCAGCAGCTTAGCCCCCCAGGGGCCCTTGACCCAGTACTTC. This codes for CASSLAPQGPLTQYF.

V gene TRBV5-1 combines with J gene TRBJ2-2, with a possible D match to TRBD1 (5 bases). The CDR3 loop spans 13 amino acids. Trimming pared 6 bases from V and 5 bases from J, leaving 11 bases between. Germline lookup yields CDR1 SGHRS and CDR2 YFSETQ. CDR3 coding DNA: TGCGCCAGCAATGACGCAGGGACCGGGGAGCTGTTTTTT. Its translation is CASNDAGTGELFF.